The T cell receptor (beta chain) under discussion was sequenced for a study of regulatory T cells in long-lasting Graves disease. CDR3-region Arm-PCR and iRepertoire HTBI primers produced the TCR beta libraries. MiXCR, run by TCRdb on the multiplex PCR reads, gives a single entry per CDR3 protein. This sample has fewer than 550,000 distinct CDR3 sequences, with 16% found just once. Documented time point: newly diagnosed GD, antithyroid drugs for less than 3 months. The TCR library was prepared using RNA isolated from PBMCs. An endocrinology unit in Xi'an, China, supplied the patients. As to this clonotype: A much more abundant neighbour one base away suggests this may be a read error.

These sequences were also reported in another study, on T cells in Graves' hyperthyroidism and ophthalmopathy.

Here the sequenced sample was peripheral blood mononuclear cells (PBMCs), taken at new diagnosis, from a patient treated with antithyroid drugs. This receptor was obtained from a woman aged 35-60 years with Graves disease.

CDR3 in DNA: TGTGCCAGCGCCCCCACTAGCGGGGTGACCCAGTACTTC. The encoded protein is CASAPTSGVTQYF. V usage is TRBV6-1 and J usage is TRBJ2-5; TRBD2 matches 10 bases. Germline V gives CDR1 MNHNS, CDR2 SASEGT. V shed 8 bases, J shed 7 bases, and the junction held 7 bases outside the gene matches. The CDR3 is 13 amino acids.